The present TCR beta chain was sequenced within a study of OX40 agonist ivuxolimab in advanced cancers. Study-level information: Intravenous ivuxolimab at 0.01 to 10 mg/kg was given to patients every 2 weeks. Three patients, one with hepatocellular carcinoma and two with cutaneous melanoma, achieved partial responses.

Trimming took off 3 bases at V and 6 bases at J, with 9 bases between the two ends. CDR1 SGDLS and CDR2 YYNGEE come from the germline V gene. The CDR3 is 12 residues long. The repertoire was sequenced with immunoSEQ multiplex PCR; TCRdb's copy has only in-frame clones and lacks some. The sample records roughly 90,000 clones, more than 70% being singletons. Prior autoimmune disease or systemic immunosuppression barred patients. Study-wide points: Clonal expansion by week 6 occurred in CD4+ and CD8+ blood T cells (at 0.1 to 3.0 mg/kg).

To note about this clone: Its specificity is not known.

Specimen: CD4+ or CD8+ T cells sorted from blood, collected in a trial of the OX40 agonist ivuxolimab. This clonotype originated in an adult with an advanced solid tumor such as melanoma, head and neck, liver or kidney cancer. The chain has TRBV9 and TRBJ1-1; D not certain. CDR3: CASSAGYAEAFF. CDR3 bases: TGTGCCAGCAGCGCGGGCTATGCTGAAGCTTTCTTT.